This TCR beta chain was obtained from a study of cytomegalovirus exposure and HLA in healthy donors. A multiplex PCR was run with 60 Vbeta primers and 13 Jbeta primers. Profiling relied on immunoSEQ multiplex PCR, and the TCRdb table lists in-frame clones only, not all of them. The data contain under 150,000 clones, 65% to 90% of them singletons. Germline loops: CDR1 SGHRS, CDR2 YFSETQ. The CDR3 covers 15 residues. The V and J ends lost 3 bases and 2 bases, in that order; junction bases with no gene match: 4. This chain links TRBV5-1 with TRBJ2-3; 9 bases align to TRBD1. This TCR came from a man between 18 and 35 years old in good health and CMV-seronegative. The sequencing input was PBMCs. This chain's CDR3 is CASSSTGGDTDTQYF. In DNA form, the CDR3 reads TGCGCCAGCAGCTCGACAGGGGGAGACACAGATACGCAGTATTTT.